One and the same sample provided the 14 T cell receptor beta chains below, sequenced in a study of blood T cells in healthy people across ages. A second about 6 to 12 cycle PCR used barcoded and J-beta primers. TCRdb re-analysed the 5' RACE reads in MiXCR, keeping a single row per CDR3 protein. The table has hundreds of thousands of distinct CDR3 sequences, 58% seen once. Sequencing was done on a sample of blood. These receptors were obtained from a man aged 25 to 40 in good health.

A single count supports this clonotype. The chain uses TRBV7-2 and TRBJ2-7; 8 positions match TRBD2. Germline values: CDR1 SGHTA, CDR2 FQGNSA. With 0 bases clipped from V and 5 bases from J, the junction kept 3 bases outside the gene matches. The CDR3 is 14 amino acids. As DNA, the CDR3 is TGTGCCAGCAGCTTAGCGACGGGGGGGGACGAGCAGTACTTC. Amino acid sequence: CASSLATGGDEQYF.

This clonotype came up a few times. The DNA of the CDR3 is TGCAGCGTTGATGGGCTAGCGGGAAACAATGAGCAGTTCTTC. Encoded protein: CSVDGLAGNNEQFF. V gene TRBV29-1 combines with J gene TRBJ2-1; TRBD2 matches at 9 bases. Germline loops: CDR1 SQVTM, CDR2 ANQGSEA. V gave up 3 bases and J gave up 5 bases; unmatched junction bases: 5. The CDR3 has 14 residues.

The chain is built from TRBV29-1 and TRBJ2-3; D unresolved. The germline gives CDR1 SQVTM, CDR2 ANQGSEA. V was cut by 3 bases and J by 0 bases, with 10 bases left in between. This CDR3 spans 14 amino acids. The CDR3 sequence is CSVDSGVSTDTQYF. The CDR3 region has the DNA TGCAGCGTTGATAGTGGGGTGAGCACAGATACGCAGTATTTT.

V and J are TRBV9 and TRBJ1-1; 7 bases agree with TRBD1. Germline V gives CDR1 SGDLS, CDR2 YYNGEE. This CDR3 comprises 15 residues. Trimming took 0 bases from V and 0 from J; bases not matched to a gene: 2. The CDR3 coding sequence is TGTGCCAGCAGCGTAGAGGGGGCCATGAACACTGAAGCTTTCTTT. Amino acids: CASSVEGAMNTEAFF.

This clonotype has only a few counts. The chain couples TRBV6-4 to TRBJ2-1; D may correspond to TRBD1 or TRBD2 (6 bases each). Germline V gene data show CDR1 as MRHNA and CDR2 as SNTAGT. V was cut by 0 bases and J by 2 bases, with 11 bases left in between. This CDR3 region has 16 residues. For the CDR3, the DNA is TGTGCCAGCAGTGACTCGCCGGGGGCCGCCTACAATGAGCAGTTCTTC. Translating it yields CASSDSPGAAYNEQFF.

This chain joins TRBV7-2 and TRBJ2-5, with D perhaps TRBD2 (5 bases). Germline CDR1 is SGHTA and CDR2 is FQGNSA. This CDR3 spans 16 amino acids. Trimming left V 0 bases short and J 0 bases short, with 11 bases between. CDR3 residues: CASSLAVRVYQETQYF. CDR3 DNA sequence: TGTGCCAGCAGCTTAGCGGTGCGGGTGTACCAAGAGACCCAGTACTTC.

This chain links TRBV10-3 with TRBJ2-4, with D uncertain. Matching the DNA end better, TRBJ2-7 makes the J call doubtful. The CDR3 is made up of 13 amino acids. The germline gives CDR1 ENHRY, CDR2 SYGVKD. The CDR3 coding sequence is TGTGCCTCCTGCGCGGCGGCGTACTACGAGCAGTACTTC. Protein sequence: CASCAAAYYEQYF.

The genes are TRBV7-9 and TRBJ2-1; no firm D call. Germline V gene data show CDR1 as SEHNR and CDR2 as FQNEAQ (reference sequence). The CDR3 loop spans 15 amino acids. The V end lost 5 bases, the J end lost 4 bases, and 15 bases lay between the germline ends. CDR3 loop: CASSRPGTYYNEQFF. In DNA form, the CDR3 reads TGTGCCAGCAGCCGGCCGGGCACTTATTACAATGAGCAGTTCTTC.

The chain employs TRBV7-6 and TRBJ2-1; a weak D match, TRBD2 (6 bases). V was clipped by 4 bases and J by 12 bases, with 13 bases between them. The CDR3 loop spans 12 amino acids. The germline V gene has CDR1 SGHVS and CDR2 FNYEAQ. The CDR3 DNA reads TGTGCCAGCAGCTCCCAGGTGGGGGGGCAGTTCTTC. It codes for CASSSQVGGQFF.

This clonotype was recorded a few times. The chain links TRBV6-2 or TRBV6-3 to TRBJ1-2, with 7 bases aligning to TRBD1. Germline CDR1 MNHEY, CDR2 SVGEGT. The CDR3 spans 14 residues. The ends lost 6 bases at V and 1 base at J; junction bases unmatched: 5. The CDR3 spells CASRRTGDNYGYTF. Here the CDR3 DNA reads TGTGCCAGCAGGCGGACAGGAGATAACTATGGCTACACCTTC.

This clonotype was counted a few times. The V call is TRBV5-1, the J call TRBJ2-5, with 8 bases fitting TRBD1. The CDR3 sequence is 16 residues long. Losses at the gene ends were 0 bases for V and 1 base for J; bases not matched to a gene: 5. Germline V gives CDR1 SGHRS, CDR2 YFSETQ. The CDR3 DNA reads TGCGCCAGCAGCTTGGCCCCTACAGGGGGCCAAGAGACCCAGTACTTC. Residues: CASSLAPTGGQETQYF.

The chain recombines TRBV7-2 with TRBJ1-2; D call uncertain. The ends were cut back, 5 bases at V and 4 bases at J, with 11 bases in the middle. CDR3 length equals 13 residues. Germline-derived CDR1 and CDR2 are SGHTA and FQGNSA. The CDR3 region is CASSAGLRYGYTF. The DNA of the CDR3 is TGTGCCAGCAGCGCCGGGTTGCGCTATGGCTACACCTTC.

The chain joins TRBV19 to TRBJ1-2, with D perhaps matching TRBD1 (5 bases). The V gene lost 3 bases and the J gene lost 2 bases, with 10 bases spanning the gap. This CDR3 is 14 amino acids long. Per the germline V gene, CDR1 is LNHDA and CDR2 is SQIVND (reference sequence). This CDR3 is CASSIPWGNYGYTF. As DNA, the CDR3 is TGTGCCAGTAGTATCCCCTGGGGCAACTATGGCTACACCTTC. Together with reference TRBV19 and TRBJ1-2, the CDR3 gives the full variable domain: DGGITQSPKYLFRKEGQNVTLSCEQNLNHDAMYWYRQDPGQGLRLIYYSQIVNDFQKGDIAEGYSVSREKKESFPLTVTSAQKNPTAFYLCASSIPWGNYGYTFGSGTRLTVV.

CDR3 bases: TGCAGTGTTACCGGTCACGGGGGGCATCAGCCCCAGCATTTT. Translated: CSVTGHGGHQPQHF. The chain uses TRBV20-1 and TRBJ1-5; D may be TRBD1 (6 bases). Per germline, CDR1 DFQATT and CDR2 SNEGSKA (reference sequence). The CDR3 contains 14 residues. Between the trimmed V and J ends, which lost 7 bases and 5 bases, there was a span of 18 bases.